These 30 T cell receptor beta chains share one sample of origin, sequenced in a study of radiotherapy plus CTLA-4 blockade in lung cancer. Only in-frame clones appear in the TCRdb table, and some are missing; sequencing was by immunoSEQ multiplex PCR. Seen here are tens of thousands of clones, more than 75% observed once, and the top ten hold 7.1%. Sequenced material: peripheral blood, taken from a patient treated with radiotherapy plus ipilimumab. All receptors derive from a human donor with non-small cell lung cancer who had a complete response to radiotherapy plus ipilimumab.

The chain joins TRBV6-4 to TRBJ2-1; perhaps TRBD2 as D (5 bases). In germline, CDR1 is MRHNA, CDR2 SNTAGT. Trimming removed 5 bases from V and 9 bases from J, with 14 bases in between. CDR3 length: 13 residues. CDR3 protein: CASSPTRGSEQFF. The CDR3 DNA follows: TGTGCCAGCAGTCCAACTCGGGGTTCTGAGCAGTTCTTC.

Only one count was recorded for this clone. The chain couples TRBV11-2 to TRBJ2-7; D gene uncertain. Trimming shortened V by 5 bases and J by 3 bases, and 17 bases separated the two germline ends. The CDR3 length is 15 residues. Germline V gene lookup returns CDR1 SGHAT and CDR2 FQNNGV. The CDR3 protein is CASSLRNGPHYEQYV. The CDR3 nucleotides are TGTGCCAGCAGCCTTAGAAACGGACCCCACTACGAGCAGTACGTC.

CDR3 sequence: CASRDNEQFF. The CDR3 region has the DNA TGTGCCAGCAGAGACAATGAGCAGTTCTTC. The V and J genes are TRBV6-5 and TRBJ2-1; D is undetermined. The CDR3 length is 10 residues. Germline V gives CDR1 MNHEY, CDR2 SVGAGI. V lost 6 bases and J lost 5, with 2 bases in between.

The CDR3: CASSELGHLYSNQPQHF. The CDR3 DNA reads TGTGCCAGCAGTGAACTGGGACATCTTTATAGCAATCAGCCCCAGCATTTT. The chain is built from TRBV6-4 and TRBJ1-5; a weak D match, TRBD1 (6 bases). The CDR3 has 17 residues. Looked up from germline, CDR1 is MRHNA and CDR2 is SNTAGT. Trimming left V 3 bases short and J 0 bases short, with 15 bases between.

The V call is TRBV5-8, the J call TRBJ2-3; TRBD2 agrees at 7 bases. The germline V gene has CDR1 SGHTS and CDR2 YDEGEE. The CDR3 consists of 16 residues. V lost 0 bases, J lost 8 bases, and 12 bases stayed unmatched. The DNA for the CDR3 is TGTGCCAGCAGCTTGGATTACGGCGGGAGTCTCGGTACGCAGTATTTT. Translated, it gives CASSLDYGGSLGTQYF.

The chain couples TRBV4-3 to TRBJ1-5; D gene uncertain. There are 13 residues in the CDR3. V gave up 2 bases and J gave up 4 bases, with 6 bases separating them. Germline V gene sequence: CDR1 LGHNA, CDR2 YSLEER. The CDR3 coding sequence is TGCGCCAGCAGCCAACAGGTAAATCAGCCCCAGCATTTT. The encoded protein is CASSQQVNQPQHF.

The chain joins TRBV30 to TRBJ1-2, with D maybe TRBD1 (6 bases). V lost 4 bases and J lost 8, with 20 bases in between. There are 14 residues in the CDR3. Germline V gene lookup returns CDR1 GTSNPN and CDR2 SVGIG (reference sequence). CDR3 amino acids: CAWNNGRGIRGYTF. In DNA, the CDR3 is TGTGCCTGGAATAACGGTAGGGGGATCAGAGGCTACACCTTC.

The CDR3 DNA is TGTGCCAGTAGTATAGGGGCGGGGGGCCCCTACGAGCAGTACTTC. It yields the protein CASSIGAGGPYEQYF. The gene calls are TRBV19 and TRBJ2-7, with 8 bases identical to TRBD2. CDR1 LNHDA and CDR2 SQIVND come from the germline V gene (reference sequence). The V segment lost 1 base and the J segment 2 bases; nucleotides outside the gene matches: 4. This CDR3 has 15 residues. Combining the CDR3 with reference TRBV19 and TRBJ2-7 gives the whole variable domain DGGITQSPKYLFRKEGQNVTLSCEQNLNHDAMYWYRQDPGQGLRLIYYSQIVNDFQKGDIAEGYSVSREKKESFPLTVTSAQKNPTAFYLCASSIGAGGPYEQYFGPGTRLTVT.

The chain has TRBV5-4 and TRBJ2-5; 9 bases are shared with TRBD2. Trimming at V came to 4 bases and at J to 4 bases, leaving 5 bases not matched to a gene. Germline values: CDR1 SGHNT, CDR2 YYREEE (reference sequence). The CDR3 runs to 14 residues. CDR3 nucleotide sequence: TGTGCCAGCAGCAGTTGGCGGGGGGGAGAGACCCAGTACTTC. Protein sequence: CASSSWRGGETQYF. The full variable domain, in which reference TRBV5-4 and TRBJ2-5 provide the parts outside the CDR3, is ETGVTQSPTHLIKTRGQQVTLRCSSQSGHNTVSWYQQALGQGPQFIFQYYREEENGRGNFPPRFSGLQFPNYSSELNVNALELDDSALYLCASSSWRGGETQYFGPGTRLLVL.

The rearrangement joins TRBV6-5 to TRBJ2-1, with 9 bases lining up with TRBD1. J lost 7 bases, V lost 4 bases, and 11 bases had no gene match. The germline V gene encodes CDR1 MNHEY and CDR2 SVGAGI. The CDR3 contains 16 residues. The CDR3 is CASSFQTGTGINEQFF. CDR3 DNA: TGTGCCAGCAGTTTTCAAACCGGGACAGGGATAAATGAGCAGTTCTTC.

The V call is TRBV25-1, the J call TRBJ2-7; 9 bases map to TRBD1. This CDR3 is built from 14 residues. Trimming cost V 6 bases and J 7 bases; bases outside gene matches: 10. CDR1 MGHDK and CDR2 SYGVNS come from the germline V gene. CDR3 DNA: TGTGCCAGCAGCGTTACAGGGGGCGGGGGAGAGCAGTACTTC. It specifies CASSVTGGGGEQYF.

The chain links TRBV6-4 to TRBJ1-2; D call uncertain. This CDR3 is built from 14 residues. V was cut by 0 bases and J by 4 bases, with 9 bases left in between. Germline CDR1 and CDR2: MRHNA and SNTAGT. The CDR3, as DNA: TGTGCCAGCAGTGACTCGTCAGAAAGCTATGGCTACACCTTC. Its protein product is CASSDSSESYGYTF.

CDR3 residues: CASRQSSGNTIYF. CDR3 sequence (DNA): TGTGCCAGTCGCCAGAGCTCTGGAAACACCATATATTTT. The chain uses TRBV6-5 and TRBJ1-3, with D unclear. V gave up 9 bases and J gave up 0 bases, with 9 bases separating them. Germline V gives CDR1 MNHEY, CDR2 SVGAGI. This CDR3 comprises 13 residues.

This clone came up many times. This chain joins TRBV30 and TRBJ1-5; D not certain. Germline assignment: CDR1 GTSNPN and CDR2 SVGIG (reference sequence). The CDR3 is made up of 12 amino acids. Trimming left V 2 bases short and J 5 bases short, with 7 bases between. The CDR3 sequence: CAWSRDDQPQHF. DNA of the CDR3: TGTGCCTGGAGTAGGGATGATCAGCCCCAGCATTTT. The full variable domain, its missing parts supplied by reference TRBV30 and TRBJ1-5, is SQTIHQWPATLVQPVGSPLSLECTVEGTSNPNLYWYRQAAGRGLQLLFYSVGIGQISSEVPQNLSASRPQDRQFILSSKKLLLSDSGFYLCAWSRDDQPQHFGDGTRLSIL.

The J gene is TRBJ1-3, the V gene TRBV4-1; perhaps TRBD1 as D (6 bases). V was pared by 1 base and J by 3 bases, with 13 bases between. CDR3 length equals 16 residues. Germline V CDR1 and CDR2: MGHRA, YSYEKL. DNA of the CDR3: TGCGCCAGCAGCCAAGTCACCGGGGGGCATGGAAACACCATATATTTT. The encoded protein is CASSQVTGGHGNTIYF.

The CDR3 DNA is TGTGCCAGCAGCTCGTTTCCAGATACGCAGTATTTT. It is translated as CASSSFPDTQYF. The rearrangement uses TRBV11-3 and TRBJ2-3, with D uncertain. Trimming cost V 4 bases and J 4 bases, with 6 bases left between them. The CDR3 consists of 12 residues. Looked up from germline, CDR1 is SGHNT and CDR2 is YENEEA. The full variable domain, its missing parts supplied by reference TRBV11-3 and TRBJ2-3, is EAGVVQSPRYKIIEKKQPVAFWCNPISGHNTLYWYLQNLGQGPELLIRYENEEAVDDSQLPKDRFSAERLKGVDSTLKIQPAELGDSAVYLCASSSFPDTQYFGPGTRLTVL.

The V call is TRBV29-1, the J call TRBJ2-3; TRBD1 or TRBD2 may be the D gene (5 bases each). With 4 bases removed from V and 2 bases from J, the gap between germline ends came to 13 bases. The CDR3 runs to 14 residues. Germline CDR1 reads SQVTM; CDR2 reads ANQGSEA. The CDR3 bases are TGCAGCGTTGGTCACGAGGGGACCACAGATACGCAGTATTTT. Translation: CSVGHEGTTDTQYF.

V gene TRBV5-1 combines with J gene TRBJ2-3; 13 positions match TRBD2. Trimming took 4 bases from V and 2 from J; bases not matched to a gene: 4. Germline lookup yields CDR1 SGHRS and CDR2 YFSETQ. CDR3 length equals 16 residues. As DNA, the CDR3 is TGCGCCAGCAGCGGCGGGACTAGCGGGGCCACAGATACGCAGTATTTT. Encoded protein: CASSGGTSGATDTQYF.

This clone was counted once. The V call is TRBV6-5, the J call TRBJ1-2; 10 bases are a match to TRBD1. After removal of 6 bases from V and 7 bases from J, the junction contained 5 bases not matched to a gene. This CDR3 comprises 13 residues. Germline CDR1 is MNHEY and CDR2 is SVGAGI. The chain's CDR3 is CASSPDRGLGYTF. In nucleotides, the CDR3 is TGTGCCAGCAGCCCCGACAGGGGGCTTGGCTACACCTTC.

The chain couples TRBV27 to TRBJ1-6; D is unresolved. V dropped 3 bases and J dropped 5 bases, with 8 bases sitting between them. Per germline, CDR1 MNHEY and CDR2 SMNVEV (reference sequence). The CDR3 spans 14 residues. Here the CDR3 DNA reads TGTGCCAGCAGTTTTCGAACAGATAATTCACCCCTCCACTTT. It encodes CASSFRTDNSPLHF.

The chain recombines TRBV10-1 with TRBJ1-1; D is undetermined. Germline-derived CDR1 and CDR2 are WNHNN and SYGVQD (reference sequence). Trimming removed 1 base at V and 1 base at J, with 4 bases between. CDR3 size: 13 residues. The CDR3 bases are TGCGCCAGCAGTGAGTTACGGAACACTGAAGCTTTCTTT. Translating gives CASSELRNTEAFF.

CDR3 sequence: CASRIGTGLNQPQHF. CDR3 bases: TGTGCCAGCAGAATAGGGACAGGGTTGAATCAGCCCCAGCATTTT. The V and J genes are TRBV6-5 and TRBJ1-5; the match to TRBD1 covers 9 bases. Unmatched junction bases numbered 7, after V lost 6 bases and J lost 4 bases. Germline loops: CDR1 MNHEY, CDR2 SVGAGI. The CDR3 length is 15 residues.

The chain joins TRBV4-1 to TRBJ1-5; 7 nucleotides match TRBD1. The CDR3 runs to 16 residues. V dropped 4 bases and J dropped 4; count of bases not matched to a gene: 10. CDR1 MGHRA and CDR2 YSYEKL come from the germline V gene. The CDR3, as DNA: TGCGCCAGCAGCCGAGAACAGGGGAACACAAATCAGCCCCAGCATTTT. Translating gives CASSREQGNTNQPQHF.

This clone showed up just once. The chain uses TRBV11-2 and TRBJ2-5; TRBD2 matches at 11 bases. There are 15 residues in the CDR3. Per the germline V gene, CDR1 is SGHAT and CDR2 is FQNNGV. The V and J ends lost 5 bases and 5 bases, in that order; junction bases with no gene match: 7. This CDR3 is CASSASSGGKETQYF. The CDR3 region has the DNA TGTGCCAGCAGCGCCTCTAGCGGGGGGAAGGAGACCCAGTACTTC.

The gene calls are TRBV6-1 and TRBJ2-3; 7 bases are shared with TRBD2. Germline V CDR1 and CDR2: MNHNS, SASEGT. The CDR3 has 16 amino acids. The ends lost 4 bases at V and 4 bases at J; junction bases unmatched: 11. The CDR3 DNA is TGTGCCAGCAGTGGGCTTACGGGAGGAATGGCAGATACGCAGTATTTT. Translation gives CASSGLTGGMADTQYF.

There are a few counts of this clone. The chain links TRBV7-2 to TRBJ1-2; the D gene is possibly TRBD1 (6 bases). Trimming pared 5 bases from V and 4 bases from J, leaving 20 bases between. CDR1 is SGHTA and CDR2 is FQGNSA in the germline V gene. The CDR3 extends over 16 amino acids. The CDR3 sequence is CASSPLGGSIPYGYTF. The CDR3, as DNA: TGTGCCAGCAGCCCTCTGGGGGGCTCGATCCCCTATGGCTACACCTTC.

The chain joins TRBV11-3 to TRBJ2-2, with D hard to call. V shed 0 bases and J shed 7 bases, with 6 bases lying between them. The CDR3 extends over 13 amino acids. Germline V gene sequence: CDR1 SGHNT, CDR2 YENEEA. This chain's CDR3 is CASSLDFDGELFF. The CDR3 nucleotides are TGTGCCAGCAGCTTAGATTTTGACGGGGAGCTGTTTTTT.

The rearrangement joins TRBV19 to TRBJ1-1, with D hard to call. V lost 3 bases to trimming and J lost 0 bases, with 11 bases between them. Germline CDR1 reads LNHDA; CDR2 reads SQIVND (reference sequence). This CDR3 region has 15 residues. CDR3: CASSIGQSMNTEAFF. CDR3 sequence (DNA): TGTGCCAGTAGTATCGGTCAGAGTATGAACACTGAAGCTTTCTTT.

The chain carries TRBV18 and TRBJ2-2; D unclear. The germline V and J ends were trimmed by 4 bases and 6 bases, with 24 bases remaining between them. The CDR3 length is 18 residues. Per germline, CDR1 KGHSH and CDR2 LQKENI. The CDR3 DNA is TGTGCCAGCTCACGAGCGACTCAAGTCGGAACTTCCCCCGGGGAGCTGTTTTTT. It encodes CASSRATQVGTSPGELFF. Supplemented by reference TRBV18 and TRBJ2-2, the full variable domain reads NAGVMQNPRHLVRRRGQEARLRCSPMKGHSHVYWYRQLPEEGLKFMVYLQKENIIDESGMPKERFSAEFPKEGPSILRIQQVVRGDSAAYFCASSRATQVGTSPGELFFGEGSRLTVL.

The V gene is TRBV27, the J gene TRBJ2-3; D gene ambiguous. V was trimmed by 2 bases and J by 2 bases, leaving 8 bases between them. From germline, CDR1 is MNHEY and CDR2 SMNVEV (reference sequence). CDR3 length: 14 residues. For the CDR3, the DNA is TGTGCCAGCAGTTTACGACAACCCACAGATACGCAGTATTTT. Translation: CASSLRQPTDTQYF.